The 8 T cell receptor beta chains below were found in one sample sequenced in a study of blood T cell repertoires in COVID-19. Generated by immunoSEQ multiplex PCR, the TCRdb table keeps only in-frame clones and is missing some. The sample carries 200,000 or so clones, around nine tenths recorded once. The sample comprised PBMCs or T cells enriched from blood (not recorded which). The receptors come from a woman under 40 who had been exposed to COVID-19.

J is TRBJ1-5 and V is TRBV28, with 7 bases identical to TRBD1. Trimming took 6 bases from V and 6 from J; bases not matched to a gene: 17. The CDR3 length is 17 residues. CDR1 and CDR2 from the germline V gene are MDHEN and SYDVKM. The CDR3 sequence is CASSPRQGPAWGQPQHF. The CDR3 DNA reads TGTGCCAGCAGCCCACGACAGGGCCCAGCGTGGGGTCAGCCCCAGCATTTT.

The rearrangement uses TRBV6-1 and TRBJ2-1, with TRBD2 matching over 10 bases. J was trimmed by 4 bases and V by 7 bases; bases with no gene match: 13. This CDR3 has 17 residues. Per the germline V gene, CDR1 is MNHNS and CDR2 is SASEGT. The CDR3 DNA reads TGTGCCAGCACTGATTGGCGGCTAGCGGGAGTTTACAATGAGCAGTTCTTC. It translates to CASTDWRLAGVYNEQFF.

Concerning this clone: Compared with germline, one end of the junction differs, possibly owing to a read error. This chain connects TRBV15 to TRBJ1-2; a possible D gene is TRBD1 (6 bases). The CDR3 extends over 17 amino acids. CDR1 is LNHNV and CDR2 is YYDKDF in the germline V gene (reference sequence). CDR3 protein: CATSGDPRGAVYYGYTF. CDR3 sequence (DNA): TGTGCCACCAGCGGAGACCCCAGGGGCGCAGTCTACTATGGCTACACCTTC. The whole variable domain, filled in from reference TRBV15 and TRBJ1-2, reads DAMVIQNPRYQVTQFGKPVTLSCSQTLNHNVMYWYQQKSSQAPKLLFHYYDKDFNNEADTPDNFQSRRPNTSFCFLDIRSPGLGDTAMYLCATSGDPRGAVYYGYTFGSGTRLTVV.

V is TRBV5-1 and J is TRBJ2-3, with TRBD2 identical over 9 bases. The trim removed 4 bases at V and 4 bases at J, leaving 13 bases unmatched. The CDR3 has 17 amino acids. The germline V gene has CDR1 SGHRS and CDR2 YFSETQ. The CDR3 bases are TGCGCCAGCAGCCGAGAAAGTGGGACTAGCATCGCAGATACGCAGTATTTT. Residues: CASSRESGTSIADTQYF.

The CDR3 is CASSFRLGVSYEQYF. The CDR3 region has the DNA TGCGCCAGCAGCTTCCGACTAGGAGTCTCCTACGAGCAGTACTTC. The chain links TRBV4-1 to TRBJ2-7; D is perhaps TRBD2 (6 bases). V was trimmed by 5 bases and J by 0 bases, leaving 14 bases between them. This CDR3 region has 15 residues. Germline V gives CDR1 MGHRA, CDR2 YSYEKL.

The DNA for the CDR3 is TGTGCCAGCAGCTTAACCCCAGGGCAGTCTAATGAAAAACTGTTTTTT. This codes for CASSLTPGQSNEKLFF. The chain is built from TRBV7-6 and TRBJ1-4, with TRBD1 as a possible D gene (5 bases). CDR1 and CDR2 (germline): SGHVS, FNYEAQ. The CDR3 runs 16 residues. With 2 bases removed from V and 3 bases from J, the gap between germline ends came to 13 bases.

The chain uses TRBV5-5 and TRBJ2-3; tentative D call: TRBD2 (5 bases). Trimming took 4 bases from V and 6 from J, leaving 9 bases between them. The CDR3 has 12 residues. Germline CDR1 is SGHKS and CDR2 is YYEKEE (reference sequence). The CDR3, as DNA: TGTGCCAGCAGCCCGGAGCGGGATACGCAGTATTTT. This translates into CASSPERDTQYF.

The chain joins TRBV29-1 to TRBJ2-3; D remains ambiguous. Germline lookup yields CDR1 SQVTM and CDR2 ANQGSEA. V lost 5 bases and J 2 bases, leaving 11 bases between the germline ends. This CDR3 spans 13 amino acids. The CDR3: CSVLPGFTDTQYF. The CDR3 DNA is TGCAGCGTTCTGCCAGGCTTCACAGATACGCAGTATTTT.